The 29 T cell receptor beta chains below all came from one sample that was sequenced in a study of blood T cell repertoires in COVID-19. Method: immunoSEQ multiplex PCR; TCRdb's copy keeps in-frame clones and lacks some. Among fewer than 250,000 clones listed, roughly 84% were seen once. Sample: PBMCs or T cells enriched from blood (not recorded which). The receptor set was obtained from a man aged 30 to 45 in a cohort exposed to, infected with or recovered from COVID-19 (not recorded which).

The chain employs TRBV7-9 and TRBJ2-1; D gene uncertain. Germline CDR1 SEHNR, CDR2 FQNEAQ (reference sequence). The CDR3 spans 15 residues. Trimming left V 1 base short and J 8 bases short, with 15 bases between. The DNA for the CDR3 is TGTGCCAGCAGCTTAGGTCCTAGTGGAGATTATGAGCAGTTCTTC. It yields the protein CASSLGPSGDYEQFF.

This clone has just one count. The chain joins TRBV10-3 to TRBJ2-7; 8 bases line up with TRBD2. Germline V lookup: CDR1 ENHRY, CDR2 SYGVKD. The V gene end was trimmed by 4 bases and the J gene end by 2 bases; junction bases not matched to a gene: 4. CDR3 length: 14 residues. As DNA, the CDR3 is TGTGCCATCAGTGGCGGGGGGAGGGCCTACGAGCAGTACTTC. It translates to CAISGGGRAYEQYF.

Only one count was recorded for this clone. The genes are TRBV27 and TRBJ1-5, with 10 bases fitting TRBD1. The CDR3 sequence is 16 residues long. With 2 bases clipped from V and 6 bases from J, the junction kept 7 bases outside the gene matches. CDR1 and CDR2 from the germline V gene are MNHEY and SMNVEV (reference sequence). Here the CDR3 reads CASSLVSDRGPQPQHF. CDR3 nucleotide sequence: TGTGCCAGCAGTTTAGTTTCCGACAGGGGGCCTCAGCCCCAGCATTTT.

The rearrangement joins TRBV6-2 or TRBV6-3 to TRBJ2-1; TRBD2 matches at 11 bases. Germline assignment: CDR1 MNHEY and CDR2 SVGEGT. The CDR3 spans 15 residues. The J segment lost 5 bases and the V segment lost 6 bases, leaving 6 bases of the junction unmatched. The CDR3 sequence is CASSPGLAAHNEQFF. Written as DNA, the CDR3 is TGTGCCAGCAGCCCGGGACTAGCGGCGCACAATGAGCAGTTCTTC.

The chain recombines TRBV28 with TRBJ1-4; TRBD1 matches at 8 bases. The CDR3 runs to 12 residues. V was pared by 5 bases and J by 13 bases, with 6 bases of the junction left unmatched. Germline assignment: CDR1 MDHEN and CDR2 SYDVKM. This chain's CDR3 is CASSQRTGTLFF. CDR3 nucleotide sequence: TGTGCCAGCAGTCAGAGGACAGGGACACTGTTTTTT. The entire variable domain, with the rest obtained from reference TRBV28 and TRBJ1-4, is as follows: DVKVTQSSRYLVKRTGEKVFLECVQDMDHENMFWYRQDPGLGLRLIYFSYDVKMKEKGDIPEGYSVSREKKERFSLILESASTNQTSMYLCASSQRTGTLFFGSGTQLSVL.

The rearrangement links TRBV25-1 to TRBJ1-5; a possible D gene is TRBD1 (5 bases). Trimming shortened V by 6 bases and J by 0 bases, and 9 bases separated the two germline ends. The CDR3 covers 14 residues. Germline V gene data show CDR1 as MGHDK and CDR2 as SYGVNS. Here the CDR3 reads CASRGGNSNQPQHF. The CDR3 DNA sequence: TGTGCCAGCAGGGGGGGTAATAGCAATCAGCCCCAGCATTTT.

V gene TRBV5-6 combines with J gene TRBJ1-2; D is undetermined. V lost 0 bases and J lost 4, with 13 bases in between. The CDR3 runs 15 residues. Germline CDR1 is SGHDT and CDR2 is YYEEEE. The CDR3 here is CASSLGATIGYGYTF. DNA of the CDR3: TGTGCCAGCAGCTTGGGGGCGACGATAGGCTATGGCTACACCTTC.

V and J are TRBV2 and TRBJ2-3; tentative D call: TRBD2 (5 bases). The V end lost 3 bases, the J end lost 0 bases, and 13 bases lay between the germline ends. This CDR3 is built from 16 residues. CDR1 and CDR2 from the germline V gene are SNHLY and FYNNEI. The CDR3 coding sequence is TGTGCCAGCAGTGAGGCGGTGCGGACTAGCACAGATACGCAGTATTTT. Translating it yields CASSEAVRTSTDTQYF.

This sequence joins TRBV28 and TRBJ2-3; 7 bases match TRBD2. Germline loops: CDR1 MDHEN, CDR2 SYDVKM. V lost 3 bases, J lost 3 bases, and 3 bases stayed unmatched. The CDR3 runs 14 residues. Here the CDR3 DNA reads TGTGCCAGCAGTTTGGCGGGAGCAACAGATACGCAGTATTTT. It translates to CASSLAGATDTQYF.

The J gene is TRBJ1-2, the V gene TRBV7-3; a possible D gene is TRBD1 (5 bases). The CDR3 covers 14 residues. Germline CDR1 SGHTA, CDR2 FQGTGA. V was trimmed by 1 base and J by 6 bases, leaving 12 bases between them. In DNA, the CDR3 is TGTGCCAGCAGCTTAAATCCAGGGAAACATGGCTACACCTTC. Translating it yields CASSLNPGKHGYTF.

This clone was seen only once. The chain links TRBV7-6 to TRBJ1-4; no definite D call. This CDR3 is 12 amino acids long. CDR1 and CDR2 from the germline V gene are SGHVS and FNYEAQ. V gave up 0 bases and J gave up 7 bases, with 3 bases separating them. Here the CDR3 DNA reads TGTGCCAGCAGCTTAGCCCGTGAAAAACTGTTTTTT. Its protein is CASSLAREKLFF.

This clone was seen just once. The rearrangement uses TRBV19 and TRBJ2-1; D unresolved. The CDR3 contains 17 residues. Between the trimmed V and J ends, which lost 5 bases and 0 bases, there was a span of 17 bases. Germline values: CDR1 LNHDA, CDR2 SQIVND (reference sequence). The DNA for the CDR3 is TGTGCCAGTAGTCCTGGGCCGTTCCATACCTCCTACAATGAGCAGTTCTTC. This translates into CASSPGPFHTSYNEQFF.

The J gene is TRBJ2-2, the V gene TRBV3-1 (or the pseudogene TRBV3-2); D is possibly TRBD2 (7 bases). Trimming took 6 bases from V and 9 from J, leaving 20 bases between them. The CDR3 extends over 15 amino acids. Germline assignment: CDR1 LGHDT and CDR2 YNNKEL (reference sequence). The CDR3 DNA reads as TGTGCCAGCAGGCGGGGGCAGGCTCCTAAGAGGGAGCTGTTTTTT. Its protein is CASRRGQAPKRELFF.

The chain has TRBV6-2 or TRBV6-3 and TRBJ2-1, with no clear D. This CDR3 has 11 residues. CDR1 and CDR2 (germline): MNHEY, SVGEGT. V shed 6 bases and J shed 6 bases, with 6 bases lying between them. CDR3 sequence: CASSISNEQFF. In nucleotides, the CDR3 is TGTGCCAGCAGCATTAGCAATGAGCAGTTCTTC.

The J gene is TRBJ2-7, the V gene TRBV28; no definite D call. The V and J ends lost 6 bases and 6 bases respectively, with 9 bases between them. CDR1 is MDHEN, CDR2 SYDVKM, per germline. This CDR3 is 11 amino acids long. The CDR3 DNA is TGTGCCAGCAGCACCTCAGGCGAGCAGTACTTC. Protein sequence: CASSTSGEQYF.

The chain has TRBV25-1 and TRBJ2-7, with D perhaps matching TRBD1 (7 bases). The V gene's germline CDR1 is MGHDK and CDR2 SYGVNS. The CDR3 has 14 amino acids. Trimming pared 4 bases from V and 4 bases from J, leaving 14 bases between. This chain's CDR3 is CASSVRQGGYEQYF. The CDR3 DNA follows: TGTGCCAGCAGTGTCAGACAGGGAGGATACGAGCAGTACTTC.

V gene TRBV27 combines with J gene TRBJ2-2, with D possibly being TRBD2 (8 bases). The CDR3 is 23 amino acids. V was trimmed by 1 base and J by 2 bases, leaving 32 bases between them. Germline lookup yields CDR1 MNHEY and CDR2 SMNVEV (reference sequence). DNA for the CDR3: TGTGCCAGCAGTTTATTCGGTGAGCGCCGTGGAATAGCGGGACAGCTAAACACCGGGGAGCTGTTTTTT. The encoded protein is CASSLFGERRGIAGQLNTGELFF.

The chain carries TRBV10-1 and TRBJ2-7, with TRBD2 matching 9 bases. Germline CDR1 is WNHNN and CDR2 is SYGVQD (reference sequence). V lost 4 bases and J lost 7; bases outside the gene matches: 2. This CDR3 is built from 12 residues. The chain's CDR3 is CASSATSGEQYF. The CDR3 DNA sequence: TGCGCCAGCAGTGCCACTAGCGGGGAGCAGTACTTC.

The rearrangement uses TRBV14 and TRBJ2-1; D is unresolved. V was pared by 1 base and J by 7 bases, with 2 bases between. Germline V gives CDR1 SGHDN, CDR2 FVKESK. This CDR3 has 11 residues. CDR3 in DNA: TGTGCCAGCAGCCAAGTAAATGAGCAGTTCTTC. Residues: CASSQVNEQFF.

The rearrangement joins TRBV12-3 or TRBV12-4 to TRBJ1-1; D uncertain. V gave up 7 bases and J gave up 5 bases, with 8 bases separating them. The CDR3 is made up of 11 amino acids. Here the CDR3 DNA reads TGTGCCAGCAAACATAATACTGAAGCTTTCTTT. Amino acid sequence: CASKHNTEAFF.

This clone was picked up one time. The rearrangement uses TRBV7-3 and TRBJ1-2; 7 positions match TRBD1. With 4 bases clipped from V and 4 bases from J, the junction kept 12 bases outside the gene matches. There are 16 residues in the CDR3. Looked up from germline, CDR1 is SGHTA and CDR2 is FQGTGA. The CDR3 region is CASSSAPRTGVYGYTF. CDR3 nucleotides: TGTGCCAGCAGCTCCGCACCCCGGACAGGCGTCTATGGCTACACCTTC.

At least ten counts were recorded for this clone. J is TRBJ1-2 and V is TRBV29-1; D perhaps matches TRBD1 (6 bases). Trimming took off 7 bases at V and 4 bases at J, with 25 bases between the two ends. In germline, CDR1 is SQVTM, CDR2 ANQGSEA. This CDR3 is built from 16 residues. The CDR3 reads CSAYGTLGPATYGYTF. The CDR3 nucleotides read TGCAGCGCCTACGGGACACTGGGTCCTGCGACCTATGGCTACACCTTC.

In its sample, this clone was seen a few times. The chain couples TRBV7-9 to TRBJ1-1; perhaps TRBD1 as D (5 bases). V dropped 5 bases and J dropped 3 bases, with 22 bases sitting between them. The CDR3 is 17 residues long. Germline V gene data show CDR1 as SEHNR and CDR2 as FQNEAQ (reference sequence). DNA of the CDR3: TGTGCCAGCAGCCCCTGGGGGAGGGCGCCAAAGGACACTGAAGCTTTCTTT. Protein sequence: CASSPWGRAPKDTEAFF.

The chain couples TRBV14 to TRBJ2-7; D perhaps matches TRBD2 (5 bases). Germline lookup yields CDR1 SGHDN and CDR2 FVKESK. V lost 3 bases and J 7 bases, leaving 10 bases between the germline ends. There are 12 residues in the CDR3. The CDR3 here is CASSQLTGEQYF. In DNA form, the CDR3 reads TGTGCCAGCAGCCAGTTAACGGGGGAGCAGTACTTC.

CDR3 nucleotides: TGTGCCAGTCCCGGGACAGGGGCGTCCACTGAAGCTTTCTTT. This codes for CASPGTGASTEAFF. The chain combines TRBV28 with TRBJ1-1, with TRBD1 matching 10 bases. The CDR3 length is 14 residues. With V trimmed by 9 bases and J by 4 bases, 8 bases remained unmatched. Germline V gene data show CDR1 as MDHEN and CDR2 as SYDVKM.

This chain connects TRBV3-1 (or the pseudogene TRBV3-2) to TRBJ1-1, with TRBD1 matching over 7 bases. The V and J ends lost 4 bases and 0 bases, in that order; junction bases with no gene match: 5. The germline V gene encodes CDR1 LGHDT and CDR2 YNNKEL (reference sequence). There are 15 residues in the CDR3. The CDR3 protein is CASSPRQGMNTEAFF. For the CDR3, the DNA is TGTGCCAGCAGCCCGAGACAGGGCATGAACACTGAAGCTTTCTTT.

This sequence joins TRBV5-1 and TRBJ1-1, with 8 bases that match TRBD1. V was clipped by 3 bases and J by 4 bases; unmatched bases: 11. This CDR3 is built from 16 residues. Per germline, CDR1 SGHRS and CDR2 YFSETQ. As DNA, the CDR3 is TGCGCCAGCAGCTCGCGCTGGCAGGGGGCAGGCACTGAAGCTTTCTTT. This codes for CASSSRWQGAGTEAFF.

This sequence joins TRBV7-3 and TRBJ1-2; 11 bases align to TRBD1. Germline lookup yields CDR1 SGHTA and CDR2 FQGTGA. The CDR3 sequence is 13 residues long. Trimming took 5 bases from V and 8 from J; bases not matched to a gene: 4. CDR3 nucleotides: TGTGCCAGCAGCGCCGGGACAGGGGGAGGCTACACCTTC. Translation gives CASSAGTGGGYTF.

V gene TRBV24-1 combines with J gene TRBJ2-1; TRBD2 might be the D (6 bases). This CDR3 spans 16 amino acids. Germline V lookup: CDR1 KGHDR, CDR2 SFDVKD. Trimming shortened V by 1 base and J by 0 bases, and 9 bases separated the two germline ends. The CDR3 region is CATSDFEGGSYNEQFF. DNA for the CDR3: TGTGCCACCAGTGATTTCGAGGGAGGCTCCTACAATGAGCAGTTCTTC.